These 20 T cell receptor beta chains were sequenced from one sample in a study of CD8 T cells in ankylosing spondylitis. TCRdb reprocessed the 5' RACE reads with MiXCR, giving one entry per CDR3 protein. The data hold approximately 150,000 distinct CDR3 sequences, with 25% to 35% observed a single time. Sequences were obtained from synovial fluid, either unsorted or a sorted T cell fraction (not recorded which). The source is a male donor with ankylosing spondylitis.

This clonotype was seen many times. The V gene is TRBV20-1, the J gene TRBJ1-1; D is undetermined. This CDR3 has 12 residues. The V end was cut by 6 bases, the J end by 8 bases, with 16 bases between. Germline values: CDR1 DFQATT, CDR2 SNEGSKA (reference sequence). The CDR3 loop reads CSADKANMEAFF. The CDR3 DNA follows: TGCAGTGCCGACAAGGCTAACATGGAAGCTTTCTTT.

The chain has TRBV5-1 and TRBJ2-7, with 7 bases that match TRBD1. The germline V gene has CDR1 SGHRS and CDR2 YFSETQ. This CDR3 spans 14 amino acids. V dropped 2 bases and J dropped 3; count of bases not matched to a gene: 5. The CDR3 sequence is CASSFVGTDYEQYF. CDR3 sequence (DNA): TGCGCCAGCAGCTTCGTAGGGACAGACTACGAGCAGTACTTC.

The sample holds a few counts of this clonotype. CDR3 sequence: CASSQVKSGTYNEQFF. The CDR3 DNA is TGTGCCAGCAGCCAAGTCAAAAGCGGGACTTACAATGAGCAGTTCTTC. The J gene is TRBJ2-1, the V gene TRBV14; TRBD2 matches 7 bases. Germline values: CDR1 SGHDN, CDR2 FVKESK. The J segment lost 4 bases and the V segment lost 1 base, leaving 7 bases of the junction unmatched. CDR3 length equals 16 residues.

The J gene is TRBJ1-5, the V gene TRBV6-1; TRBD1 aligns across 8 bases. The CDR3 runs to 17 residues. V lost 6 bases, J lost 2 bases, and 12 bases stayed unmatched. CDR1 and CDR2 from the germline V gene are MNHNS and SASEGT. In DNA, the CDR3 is TGTGCCAGCAGCCCCCACGCAGGGGGCCTCGGCAATCAGCCCCAGCATTTT. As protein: CASSPHAGGLGNQPQHF.

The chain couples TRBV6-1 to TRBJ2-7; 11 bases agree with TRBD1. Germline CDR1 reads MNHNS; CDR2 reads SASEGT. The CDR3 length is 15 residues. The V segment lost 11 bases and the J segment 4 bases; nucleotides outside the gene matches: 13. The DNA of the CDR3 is TGTGCCGCAAAGGGAAGGGACAGGGGGACTTACGAGCAGTACTTC. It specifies CAAKGRDRGTYEQYF.

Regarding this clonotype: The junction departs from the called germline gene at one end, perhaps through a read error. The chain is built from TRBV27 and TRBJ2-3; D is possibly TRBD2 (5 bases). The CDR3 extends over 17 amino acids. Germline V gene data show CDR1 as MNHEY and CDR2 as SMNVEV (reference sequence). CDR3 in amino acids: CASSLEGPDRSTDTQYF. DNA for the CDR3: TGTGCTAGCAGTTTAGAGGGTCCAGACCGAAGCACAGATACGCAGTATTTT.

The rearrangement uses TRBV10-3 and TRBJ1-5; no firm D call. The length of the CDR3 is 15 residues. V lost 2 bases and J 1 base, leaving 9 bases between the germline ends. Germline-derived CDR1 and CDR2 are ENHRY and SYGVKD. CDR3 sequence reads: CAISERAGSNQPQHF. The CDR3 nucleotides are TGTGCCATCAGTGAGAGGGCAGGAAGCAATCAGCCCCAGCATTTT.

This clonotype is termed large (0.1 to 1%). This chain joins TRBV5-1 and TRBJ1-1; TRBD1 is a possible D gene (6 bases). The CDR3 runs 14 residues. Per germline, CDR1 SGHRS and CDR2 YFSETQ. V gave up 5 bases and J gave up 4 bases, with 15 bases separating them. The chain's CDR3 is CASRAEGEGTEAFF. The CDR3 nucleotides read TGCGCCAGCAGAGCGGAGGGGGAAGGCACTGAAGCTTTCTTT. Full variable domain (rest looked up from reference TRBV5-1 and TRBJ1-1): KAGVTQTPRYLIKTRGQQVTLSCSPISGHRSVSWYQQTPGQGLQFLFEYFSETQRNKGNFPGRFSGRQFSNSRSEMNVSTLELGDSALYLCASRAEGEGTEAFFGQGTRLTVV.

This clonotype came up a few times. The CDR3 loop is CASSYSTGDPYEQYF. Written as DNA, the CDR3 is TGTGCCAGCAGTTACTCGACAGGGGACCCCTACGAGCAGTACTTC. J is TRBJ2-7 and V is TRBV6-5; 8 nucleotides agree with TRBD1. Trimming at V came to 0 bases and at J to 2 bases, leaving 3 bases not matched to a gene. From germline, CDR1 is MNHEY and CDR2 SVGAGI. This CDR3 contains 15 residues.

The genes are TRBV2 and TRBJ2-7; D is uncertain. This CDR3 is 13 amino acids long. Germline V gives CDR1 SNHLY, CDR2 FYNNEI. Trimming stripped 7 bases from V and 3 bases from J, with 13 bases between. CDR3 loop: CASTPATSYEQYF. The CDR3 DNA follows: TGTGCCAGCACGCCGGCCACGAGCTACGAGCAGTACTTC. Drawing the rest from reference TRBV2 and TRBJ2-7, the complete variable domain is EPEVTQTPSHQVTQMGQEVILRCVPISNHLYFYWYRQILGQKVEFLVSFYNNEISEKSEIFDDQFSVERPDGSNFTLKIRSTKLEDSAMYFCASTPATSYEQYFGPGTRLTVT.

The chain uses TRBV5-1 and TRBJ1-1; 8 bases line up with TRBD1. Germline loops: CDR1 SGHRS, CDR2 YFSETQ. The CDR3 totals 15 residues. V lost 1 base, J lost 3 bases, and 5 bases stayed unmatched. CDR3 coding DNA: TGCGCCAGCAGCTTGAGCGGACAGGGCCACACTGAAGCTTTCTTT. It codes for CASSLSGQGHTEAFF.

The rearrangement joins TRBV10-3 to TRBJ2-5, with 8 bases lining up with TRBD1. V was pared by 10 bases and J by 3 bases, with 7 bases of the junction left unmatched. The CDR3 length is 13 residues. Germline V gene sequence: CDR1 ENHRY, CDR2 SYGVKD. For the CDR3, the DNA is TGTGCCAGTCGGACAGGGTCAGAAGAGACCCAGTACTTC. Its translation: CASRTGSEETQYF.

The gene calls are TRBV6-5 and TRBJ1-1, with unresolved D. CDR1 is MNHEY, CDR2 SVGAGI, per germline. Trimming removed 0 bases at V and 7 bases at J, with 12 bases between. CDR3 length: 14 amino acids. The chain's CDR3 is CASSYSSRNIEAFF. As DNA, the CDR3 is TGTGCCAGCAGTTACTCGTCAAGGAATATTGAAGCTTTCTTT.

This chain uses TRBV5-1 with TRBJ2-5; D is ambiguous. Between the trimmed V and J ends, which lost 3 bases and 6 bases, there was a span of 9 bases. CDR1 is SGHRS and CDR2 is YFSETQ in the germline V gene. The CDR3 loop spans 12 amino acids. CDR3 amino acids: CASSSSGKTQYF. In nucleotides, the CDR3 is TGCGCCAGCAGCTCCTCTGGGAAGACCCAGTACTTC.

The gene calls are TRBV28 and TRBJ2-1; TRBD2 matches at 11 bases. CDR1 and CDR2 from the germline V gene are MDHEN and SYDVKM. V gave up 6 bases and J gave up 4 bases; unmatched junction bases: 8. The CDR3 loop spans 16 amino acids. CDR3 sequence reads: CASRPRTSGRYNEQFF. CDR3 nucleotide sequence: TGTGCCAGCAGGCCTCGGACTAGCGGGCGGTACAATGAGCAGTTCTTC. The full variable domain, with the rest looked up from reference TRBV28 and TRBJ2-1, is DVKVTQSSRYLVKRTGEKVFLECVQDMDHENMFWYRQDPGLGLRLIYFSYDVKMKEKGDIPEGYSVSREKKERFSLILESASTNQTSMYLCASRPRTSGRYNEQFFGPGTRLTVL.

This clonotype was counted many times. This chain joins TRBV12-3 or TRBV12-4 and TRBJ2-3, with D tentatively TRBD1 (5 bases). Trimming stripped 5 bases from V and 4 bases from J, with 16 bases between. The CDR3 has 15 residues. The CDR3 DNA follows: TGTGCCAGCAGTGCTGGGGCTCGTCGGCCAGATACGCAGTATTTT. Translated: CASSAGARRPDTQYF.

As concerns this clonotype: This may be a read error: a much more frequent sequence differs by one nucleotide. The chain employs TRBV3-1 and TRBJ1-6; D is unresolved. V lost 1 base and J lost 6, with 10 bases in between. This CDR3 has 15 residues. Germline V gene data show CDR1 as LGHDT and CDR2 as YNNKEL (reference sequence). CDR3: CASSQAELTNSPLHF. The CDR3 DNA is TGTGCCAGCAGCCAAGCGGAGCTTACTAATTCACCCCTCCACTTT.

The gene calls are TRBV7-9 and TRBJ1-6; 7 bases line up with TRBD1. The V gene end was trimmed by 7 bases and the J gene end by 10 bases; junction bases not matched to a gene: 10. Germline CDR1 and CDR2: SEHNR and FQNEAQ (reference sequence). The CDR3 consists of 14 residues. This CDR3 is CASTSRDSNSPLHF. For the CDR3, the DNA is TGTGCCAGCACCTCCCGGGACAGCAACTCACCCCTCCACTTT.

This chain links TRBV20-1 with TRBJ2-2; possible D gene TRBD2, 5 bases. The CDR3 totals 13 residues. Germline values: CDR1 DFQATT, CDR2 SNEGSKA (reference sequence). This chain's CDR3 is CSSLAGKTGELFF. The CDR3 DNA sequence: TGCAGCTCCCTAGCCGGGAAGACCGGGGAGCTGTTTTTT.

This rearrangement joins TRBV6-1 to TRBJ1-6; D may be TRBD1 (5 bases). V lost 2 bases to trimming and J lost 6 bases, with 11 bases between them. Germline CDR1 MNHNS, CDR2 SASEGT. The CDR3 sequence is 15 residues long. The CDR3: CASSETDRGNSPLHF. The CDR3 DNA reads TGTGCCAGCAGTGAAACAGATAGGGGTAATTCACCCCTCCACTTT.